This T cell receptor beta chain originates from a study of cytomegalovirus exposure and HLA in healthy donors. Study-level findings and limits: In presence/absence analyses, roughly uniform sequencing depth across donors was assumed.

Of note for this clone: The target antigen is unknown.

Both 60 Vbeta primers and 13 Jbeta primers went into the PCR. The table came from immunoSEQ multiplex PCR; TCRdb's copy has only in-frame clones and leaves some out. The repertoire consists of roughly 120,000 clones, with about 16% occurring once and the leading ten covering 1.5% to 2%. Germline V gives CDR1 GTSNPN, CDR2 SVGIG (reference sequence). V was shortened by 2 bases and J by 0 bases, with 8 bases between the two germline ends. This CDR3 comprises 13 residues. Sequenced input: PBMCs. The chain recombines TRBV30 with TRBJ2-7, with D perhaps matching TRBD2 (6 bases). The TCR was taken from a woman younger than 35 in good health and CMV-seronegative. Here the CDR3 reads CAWSLDYSYEQYF. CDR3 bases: TGTGCCTGGAGTCTGGACTACTCCTACGAGCAGTACTTC.